The 29 T cell receptor beta chains below come from one sample, sequenced in a study of regulatory dendritic cells for organ transplantation. Using immunoSEQ multiplex PCR, the repertoire was profiled, and TCRdb retains in-frame clones only, with some absent. The repertoire holds about 30,000 clones, with approximately 79% as singletons. The material sequenced was memory CD4+ T cells from blood. Specified subset: CD45RO+ memory T cells. The receptors here all came from a human donor in good health.

The rearrangement joins TRBV21-1 to TRBJ2-1; TRBD2 is the table's D call, not checked against the DNA. TRBV21-1 is given as a pseudogene. CDR3 size: 19 residues. The CDR3 nucleotides read TGTGCCAGCAGCAAAGCGGGGGAAAACCGGGACTGTGGGTACGATGAGCAGTTCTTC. Translation gives CASSKAGENRDCGYDEQFF.

The chain is built from TRBV18 and TRBJ2-7; 9 bases map to TRBD2. There are 15 residues in the CDR3. Germline loops: CDR1 KGHSH, CDR2 LQKENI. V lost 0 bases, J lost 4 bases, and 4 bases stayed unmatched. CDR3 nucleotide sequence: TGTGCCAGCTCACCACCGATAGCGGGGGCTTACGAGCAGTACTTC. Protein sequence: CASSPPIAGAYEQYF.

V gene TRBV7-8 combines with J gene TRBJ2-7, with 8 bases that match TRBD1. This CDR3 region has 15 residues. V was clipped by 4 bases and J by 3 bases; unmatched bases: 8. CDR1 is SGHVS, CDR2 FQNEAQ, per germline. In nucleotides, the CDR3 is TGTGCCAGCAGCTCGACCGCCGGGACAGGCTACGAGCAGTACTTC. It specifies CASSSTAGTGYEQYF.

V usage is TRBV18 and J usage is TRBJ2-1; D unclear. The CDR3 sequence is 15 residues long. Trimming took 1 base from V and 7 from J, leaving 14 bases between them. CDR1 is KGHSH, CDR2 LQKENI, per germline. The CDR3 protein is CASSPRKPGWNEQFF. As DNA, the CDR3 is TGTGCCAGCTCACCACGTAAGCCCGGGTGGAATGAGCAGTTCTTC.

The V and J genes are TRBV6-1 and TRBJ2-3; tentative D call: TRBD1 (6 bases). CDR3 length: 15 amino acids. The germline gives CDR1 MNHNS, CDR2 SASEGT. V was clipped by 6 bases and J by 0 bases, with 13 bases between them. The CDR3 bases are TGTGCCAGCAGCCCGGACAGAACTAGCACAGATACGCAGTATTTT. Translation gives CASSPDRTSTDTQYF.

The chain recombines TRBV9 with TRBJ2-3; TRBD1 agrees at 7 bases. This CDR3 comprises 13 residues. J was trimmed by 0 bases and V by 7 bases; bases with no gene match: 2. The germline gives CDR1 SGDLS, CDR2 YYNGEE. CDR3 protein: CASGTASTDTQYF. The CDR3 DNA reads TGTGCCAGCGGGACAGCAAGCACAGATACGCAGTATTTT.

The CDR3 spells CASSLNLGNGYTF. As DNA, the CDR3 is TGTGCCAGCAGCTTAAATTTGGGTAATGGCTACACCTTC. The chain combines TRBV7-6 with TRBJ1-2; D ambiguous. Germline CDR1 reads SGHVS; CDR2 reads FNYEAQ. This CDR3 comprises 13 residues. The V gene lost 2 bases and the J gene lost 6 bases, with 10 bases spanning the gap.

As concerns this clone: The identical CDR3 is also encoded by other nucleotide sequences in the sample. This chain connects TRBV20-1 to TRBJ2-5; no clear D. The germline gives CDR1 DFQATT, CDR2 SNEGSKA (reference sequence). This CDR3 contains 11 residues. Trimming shortened V by 3 bases and J by 5 bases, and 7 bases separated the two germline ends. The CDR3 sequence: CSARVVETQYF. CDR3 in DNA: TGCAGTGCTAGGGTCGTGGAGACCCAGTACTTC.

The CDR3 coding sequence is TGTGCCAGCAGCCTAGGACTAGCGGCCTACGAGCAGTACTTC. Its translation: CASSLGLAAYEQYF. V gene TRBV11-2 combines with J gene TRBJ2-7, with 10 bases that match TRBD2. The length of the CDR3 is 14 residues. CDR1 and CDR2 from the germline V gene are SGHAT and FQNNGV. After removal of 5 bases from V and 2 bases from J, the junction contained 3 bases not matched to a gene.

This clone has more than one count but fewer than ten. J is TRBJ1-5 and V is TRBV19; D is unclear. This CDR3 contains 14 residues. Germline V lookup: CDR1 LNHDA, CDR2 SQIVND (reference sequence). V lost 0 bases and J 11 bases, leaving 14 bases between the germline ends. The CDR3 here is CASSIDAVTVSQHF. The CDR3 DNA is TGTGCCAGTAGTATAGATGCGGTGACGGTGTCCCAGCATTTT.

This clone was seen just once. The gene calls are TRBV6-5 and TRBJ1-1; D unresolved. V lost 2 bases and J lost 0, with 4 bases in between. Germline V gives CDR1 MNHEY, CDR2 SVGAGI. The CDR3 loop spans 13 amino acids. CDR3 nucleotide sequence: TGTGCCAGCAGTTACCAACTGAACACTGAAGCTTTCTTT. Amino acids: CASSYQLNTEAFF.

This chain joins TRBV28 and TRBJ1-3, with a tentative D call TRBD1 (5 bases). Germline V gene data show CDR1 as MDHEN and CDR2 as SYDVKM. The CDR3 length is 13 residues. The V end was cut by 3 bases, the J end by 5 bases, with 8 bases between. The CDR3 DNA reads TGTGCCAGCAGTTTGGACACCCGAAACACCATATATTTT. It is translated as CASSLDTRNTIYF. The full variable domain, with the rest looked up from reference TRBV28 and TRBJ1-3, is DVKVTQSSRYLVKRTGEKVFLECVQDMDHENMFWYRQDPGLGLRLIYFSYDVKMKEKGDIPEGYSVSREKKERFSLILESASTNQTSMYLCASSLDTRNTIYFGEGSWLTVV.

The rearrangement joins TRBV6-1 to TRBJ1-1; D remains ambiguous. The CDR3 is 15 residues long. Germline V gives CDR1 MNHNS, CDR2 SASEGT. V was clipped by 6 bases and J by 0 bases, with 14 bases between them. The CDR3 loop reads CASRMEKNMNTEAFF. The CDR3, as DNA: TGTGCCAGCAGAATGGAGAAAAACATGAACACTGAAGCTTTCTTT.

The chain couples TRBV19 to TRBJ1-6; a possible D gene is TRBD1 (5 bases). There are 15 residues in the CDR3. CDR1 is LNHDA, CDR2 SQIVND, per germline (reference sequence). With 5 bases removed from V and 5 bases from J, the gap between germline ends came to 13 bases. The CDR3 DNA reads as TGTGCCAGTAGTGGACCGGGACGGGATAATTCACCCCTCCACTTT. The encoded protein is CASSGPGRDNSPLHF.

Only a few counts were recorded for this clone. The rearrangement joins TRBV11-1 to TRBJ1-2; unclear D gene. Germline CDR1 and CDR2: SGHAT and FQDESV (reference sequence). Trimming stripped 4 bases from V and 5 bases from J, with 14 bases between. The CDR3 has 14 residues. CDR3 residues: CASSSGRHAYGYTF. CDR3 coding DNA: TGTGCCAGCAGCTCTGGCCGACACGCTTATGGCTACACCTTC.

The chain is built from TRBV18 and TRBJ2-7, with 7 bases lining up with TRBD2. The CDR3 loop spans 12 amino acids. From germline, CDR1 is KGHSH and CDR2 LQKENI. With V trimmed by 6 bases and J by 6 bases, 5 bases remained unmatched. The CDR3: CASSPWGGEQYF. In nucleotides, the CDR3 is TGTGCCAGCTCGCCTTGGGGGGGCGAGCAGTACTTC.

This chain uses TRBV5-6 with TRBJ1-2, with D hard to call. Germline V CDR1 and CDR2: SGHDT, YYEEEE. The CDR3 length is 12 residues. Trimming stripped 4 bases from V and 7 bases from J, with 11 bases between. CDR3 DNA: TGTGCCAGCAGCCGTAGGGTTCGTGGCTACACCTTC. The encoded protein is CASSRRVRGYTF.

The chain employs TRBV7-6 and TRBJ2-6, with D uncertain. This CDR3 region has 14 residues. V lost 0 bases, J lost 4 bases, and 4 bases lay in between. Germline CDR1 and CDR2: SGHVS and FNYEAQ. CDR3 sequence reads: CASSLAAGANVLTF. In DNA, the CDR3 is TGTGCCAGCAGCTTAGCGGCAGGGGCCAACGTCCTGACTTTC.

V gene TRBV19 combines with J gene TRBJ2-1; TRBD1 matches 7 bases. With V trimmed by 1 base and J by 5 bases, 5 bases remained unmatched. CDR1 LNHDA and CDR2 SQIVND come from the germline V gene (reference sequence). The CDR3 extends over 15 amino acids. The CDR3 is CASSIGRTGDNEQFF. CDR3 coding DNA: TGTGCCAGTAGTATAGGGAGGACAGGAGACAATGAGCAGTTCTTC.

This sequence joins TRBV28 and TRBJ2-2, with D perhaps TRBD1 (6 bases). Germline CDR1 is MDHEN and CDR2 is SYDVKM. Between the trimmed V and J ends, which lost 7 bases and 2 bases, there was a span of 20 bases. CDR3 size: 17 residues. The DNA for the CDR3 is TGTGCCAGCATAACTTTCTCCGGGACACTTAACACCGGGGAGCTGTTTTTT. Translated, it gives CASITFSGTLNTGELFF.

J is TRBJ2-1 and V is TRBV5-8; 9 bases are shared with TRBD1. J was trimmed by 8 bases and V by 3 bases; bases with no gene match: 6. Germline V lookup: CDR1 SGHTS, CDR2 YDEGEE. This CDR3 region has 14 residues. CDR3 bases: TGTGCCAGCAGCTCGGACAGGGGTGGGGATGAGCAGTTCTTC. Its protein is CASSSDRGGDEQFF.

This chain connects TRBV6-1 to TRBJ1-2; D is undetermined. The CDR3 loop spans 14 amino acids. V lost 4 bases and J lost 0, with 9 bases in between. Germline V lookup: CDR1 MNHNS, CDR2 SASEGT. CDR3 sequence (DNA): TGTGCCAGCAGTGTACGGGAAGCTAACTATGGCTACACCTTC. This encodes CASSVREANYGYTF.

This clone was recorded a few times. J is TRBJ2-1 and V is TRBV7-9; D gene uncertain. Germline V gene data show CDR1 as SEHNR and CDR2 as FQNEAQ (reference sequence). Deletions cut 1 base from V and 5 bases from J, with 9 bases between. The CDR3 consists of 14 residues. This chain's CDR3 is CASSLGSYNNEQFF. In nucleotides, the CDR3 is TGTGCCAGCAGCTTAGGGTCCTACAACAATGAGCAGTTCTTC.

DNA of the CDR3: TGCGCCAGCAGCTTTGGACCTAGCACAGATACGCAGTATTTT. It translates to CASSFGPSTDTQYF. V is TRBV5-1 and J is TRBJ2-3; the D is unclear. Germline CDR1 reads SGHRS; CDR2 reads YFSETQ. V gave up 2 bases and J gave up 0 bases, with 7 bases separating them. The CDR3 runs 14 residues.

The chain carries TRBV11-2 and TRBJ1-2, with TRBD1 as a possible D gene (6 bases). Looked up from germline, CDR1 is SGHAT and CDR2 is FQNNGV. CDR3 length equals 14 residues. The V and J ends lost 1 base and 4 bases respectively, with 10 bases between them. The CDR3 spells CASSLGDTFYGYTF. CDR3 bases: TGTGCCAGCAGCTTAGGGGACACCTTCTATGGCTACACCTTC.

J is TRBJ1-1 and V is TRBV25-1, with 8 positions matching TRBD1. The ends lost 7 bases at V and 8 bases at J; junction bases unmatched: 9. Germline lookup yields CDR1 MGHDK and CDR2 SYGVNS. This CDR3 spans 13 amino acids. The CDR3 here is CASTYGQGLEAFF. The CDR3 DNA reads as TGTGCCAGCACTTACGGACAGGGCTTAGAAGCTTTCTTT.

This sequence joins TRBV7-9 and TRBJ2-5; no definite D call. CDR3 length: 12 residues. The germline V and J ends were trimmed by 1 base and 8 bases, with 8 bases remaining between them. Germline CDR1 SEHNR, CDR2 FQNEAQ (reference sequence). The CDR3 coding sequence is TGTGCCAGCAGCTTAGGTGGTGGAACCCAGTACTTC. Translated, it gives CASSLGGGTQYF.

This chain joins TRBV6-5 and TRBJ1-6; 7 nucleotides agree with TRBD1. The CDR3 runs to 13 residues. Looked up from germline, CDR1 is MNHEY and CDR2 is SVGAGI. The junction had 3 bases not matched to a gene; V was cut back by 5 bases and J by 8 bases. This chain's CDR3 is CASSTGVHSPLHF. In DNA, the CDR3 is TGTGCCAGCAGTACAGGGGTGCATTCACCCCTCCACTTT.

The chain couples TRBV30 to TRBJ1-2; no clear D gene. Germline CDR1 and CDR2: GTSNPN and SVGIG (reference sequence). Trimming removed 0 bases from V and 2 bases from J, with 10 bases in between. The CDR3 loop spans 14 amino acids. The CDR3 bases are TGTGCCTGGAGTGTATCCGACCGGAACTATGGCTACACCTTC. Translated: CAWSVSDRNYGYTF.